This TCR beta chain comes out of a study of blood T cell repertoires in COVID-19. This clone was counted once. Method: immunoSEQ multiplex PCR; TCRdb's copy keeps in-frame clones and lacks some. The sample records hundreds of thousands of clones, over 75% being singletons. Per the germline V gene, CDR1 is SGHNT and CDR2 is YENEEA. V lost 5 bases and J 4 bases, leaving 15 bases between the germline ends. This CDR3 has 15 amino acids. The clonotype was recovered from a woman in her sixties or seventies who had recovered from COVID-19. The rearrangement joins TRBV11-3 to TRBJ2-1, with D possibly being TRBD1 (5 bases). Sequencing input: PBMCs or T cells enriched from blood (not recorded which). The CDR3, as DNA: TGTGCCAGCAGCCACCGAGGACACCTATACAATGAGCAGTTCTTC. It codes for CASSHRGHLYNEQFF.